This T cell receptor beta chain emerged from a study of T cells in Graves' hyperthyroidism and ophthalmopathy. Study observations and caveats: Stable hyperthyroidism was told apart from ophthalmopathy by a model built on 13 V-J features. Progression to ophthalmopathy was predicted a median of 6.5 months early.

The CDR3 is 14 amino acids. The germline V gene has CDR1 SGHRS and CDR2 YFSETQ. The CDR3 regions of TCR beta were amplified from RNA transcripts. Researchers ran a first-round RT-PCR on the TCR CDR3 using the HTBI primer set. TCRdb reanalysed the multiplex PCR reads using MiXCR and keeps one entry per CDR3 protein. The sample records roughly 840,000 distinct CDR3 sequences, around 38% being singletons. This clonotype appeared a few times. Its antigen is still unknown. At one of its ends the junction is not consistent with the germline gene, which may arise from a read error. Across 18 months, stable Graves' hyperthyroidism was marked by no progression to ophthalmopathy.

This TCR was sampled from a man younger than 30 with Graves' hyperthyroidism. The sequenced sample was blood. The chain carries TRBV5-1 and TRBJ2-7; 8 positions agree with TRBD2. The CDR3, as DNA: TGCACCAGCAGCGAGGGACTAGGGGGTTACGAGCAGTACTTC. It encodes CTSSEGLGGYEQYF.